This T cell receptor (beta chain) was captured by sequencing in a study of cytomegalovirus exposure and HLA in healthy donors. Notes on the study in general: Reports showed the classifier diagnosing cytomegalovirus status with high specificity and sensitivity. Sequences of the TCR beta chain were said to predict the HLA-A and HLA-B alleles of most subjects accurately. The authors later found HLA-associated TCR beta chains more clonally expanded than equally common others.

The PCR had 60 Vbeta and 13 Jbeta primers. Sequenced by immunoSEQ multiplex PCR; TCRdb stores in-frame clones only, minus some. The repertoire has 160,000 or so clones, about three quarters of them found once; the top ten carry more than 1.1%. CDR1 is SGHRS, CDR2 YFSETQ, per germline. CDR3 length: 14 residues. The V end was cut by 2 bases, the J end by 6 bases, with 11 bases between. As regards this clone: Its antigen is not identified.

The sequencing sample was made of PBMCs. This chain links TRBV5-1 with TRBJ1-4; D gene unclear. This TCR was sampled from a woman in her 30s in good health and CMV-seronegative. The CDR3 bases are TGCGCCAGCAGCTTAATGGGGAGGGATGAAAAACTGTTTTTT. Its translation is CASSLMGRDEKLFF.